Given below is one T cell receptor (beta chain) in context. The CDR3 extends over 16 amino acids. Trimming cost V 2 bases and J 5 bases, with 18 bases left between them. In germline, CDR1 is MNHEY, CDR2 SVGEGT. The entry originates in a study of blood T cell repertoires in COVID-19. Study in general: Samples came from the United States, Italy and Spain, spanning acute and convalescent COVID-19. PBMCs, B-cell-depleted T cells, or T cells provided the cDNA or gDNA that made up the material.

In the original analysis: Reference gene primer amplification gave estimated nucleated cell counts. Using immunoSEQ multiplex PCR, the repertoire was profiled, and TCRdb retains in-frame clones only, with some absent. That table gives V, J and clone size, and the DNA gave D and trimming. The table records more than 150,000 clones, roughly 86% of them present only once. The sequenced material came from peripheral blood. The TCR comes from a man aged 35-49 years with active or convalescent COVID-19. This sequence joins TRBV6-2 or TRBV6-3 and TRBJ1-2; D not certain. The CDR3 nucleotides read TGTGCCAGCAGTTACAGCGGGCCGCGACGGTCGTATGGCTACACCTTC. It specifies CASSYSGPRRSYGYTF.